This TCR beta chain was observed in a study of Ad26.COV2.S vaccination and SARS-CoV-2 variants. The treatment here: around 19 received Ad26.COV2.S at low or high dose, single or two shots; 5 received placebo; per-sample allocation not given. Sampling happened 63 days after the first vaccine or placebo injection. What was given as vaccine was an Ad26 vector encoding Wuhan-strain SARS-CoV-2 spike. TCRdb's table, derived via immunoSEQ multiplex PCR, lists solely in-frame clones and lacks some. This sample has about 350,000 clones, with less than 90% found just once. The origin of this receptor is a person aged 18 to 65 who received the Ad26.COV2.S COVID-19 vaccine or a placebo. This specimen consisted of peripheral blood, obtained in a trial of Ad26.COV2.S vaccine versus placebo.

The CDR3 DNA reads TGCGCCAGCAGCCCCACCGGGGACAGGGTTAACATTCAGTACTTC. Its protein is CASSPTGDRVNIQYF. The chain combines TRBV10-1 with TRBJ2-4; 9 bases agree with TRBD1. The CDR3 extends over 15 amino acids. With 6 bases clipped from V and 7 bases from J, the junction kept 10 bases outside the gene matches. Germline-derived CDR1 and CDR2 are WNHNN and SYGVQD (reference sequence).